The rows below give T cell receptor beta chains drawn from one sample of a study of T-cell reconstitution after alpha-beta-depleted transplantation in children. MiXCR, run by TCRdb on the PCR reads, gives a single entry per CDR3 protein. The table includes more than 400,000 distinct CDR3 sequences, about an eighth detected once. Sequenced here: PBMCs, mostly from graft donor cells, sampled 180 days after TCRalphabeta/CD19-depleted stem cell transplant. The receptor source for this set is a female patient under 10 years old who had a stem cell transplant for aplastic anemia, so the T cells may come from the graft donor. The CDR3 runs from the conserved cysteine through the conserved F or W. The order of the fields is V gene, D gene, J gene, clone size, CDR3 DNA, CDR3 protein. A D gene is named only where the DNA matches it firmly. Clone size is stated in some rows and not others, as once, few, many or a class when expanded.

V: TRBV5-1
D: .
J: TRBJ2-1
size: .
DNA: TGCGCCAGCAGCTTGGATCCCCCGGGCGGGAAGGTGCTGTTCTTC
CDR3: CASSLDPPGGKVLFF

V: TRBV5-1
D: .
J: TRBJ1-6
size: few
DNA: TGCGCCAGCAGCTTGGGAGGGGCCGATAATTCACCCCTCCACTTT
CDR3: CASSLGGADNSPLHF

V: TRBV12-3/TRBV12-4
D: .
J: TRBJ2-4
size: few
DNA: TGTGCCAGCAGTGCCCCTGAGAGGGCTAGAAACATTCAGTACTTC
CDR3: CASSAPERARNIQYF

V: TRBV2
D: TRBD1
J: TRBJ2-1
size: .
DNA: TGTGCCAGCATTACAGACAGGGATAATGAGCAGTTCTTC
CDR3: CASITDRDNEQFF

V: TRBV5-1
D: TRBD2
J: TRBJ2-7
size: .
DNA: TGCGCCAGCAGCTTGGGAGGTAGCGGGGGCCACTACGAGCAGTACTTC
CDR3: CASSLGGSGGHYEQYF

V: TRBV27
D: TRBD2
J: TRBJ2-7
size: many
DNA: TGTGCCAGCAGTCTCCTAGGCGGGGGTTACGAGCAGTACTTC
CDR3: CASSLLGGGYEQYF

V: TRBV11-1
D: TRBD1
J: TRBJ1-4
size: few
DNA: TGTGCCAGCAGCCTCCCCCAGGGGGCACCGCCTGGAGATGAAAAACTGTTTTTT
CDR3: CASSLPQGAPPGDEKLFF

V: TRBV20-1
D: .
J: TRBJ2-1
size: .
DNA: TGCAGTGCTCTAGCGTGGCCTTACAATGAGCAGTTCTTC
CDR3: CSALAWPYNEQFF

V: TRBV28
D: TRBD1
J: TRBJ2-5
size: .
DNA: TGTGCCAGCAGTTCTCCCGGGCAGGGGGCAGGAGAGACCCAGTACTTC
CDR3: CASSSPGQGAGETQYF

V: TRBV7-9
D: TRBD2
J: TRBJ2-7
size: few
DNA: TGTGCCAGCAGCCAACTACGTCGGGGGGACTACGAGCAGTACTTC
CDR3: CASSQLRRGDYEQYF

V: TRBV10-3
D: .
J: TRBJ2-1
size: .
DNA: TGTGCCATCAGTGGAAGAGGTGTTAACTCCTACAATGAGCAGTTCTTC
CDR3: CAISGRGVNSYNEQFF

V: TRBV5-6
D: .
J: TRBJ2-5
size: .
DNA: TGTGCCAGCACCCAAAGCTACTCGAAGGATGAAGAGACCCAGTACTTC
CDR3: CASTQSYSKDEETQYF

V: TRBV6-1
D: .
J: TRBJ2-1
size: few
DNA: TGTGCCAGCAGTAGACGGACTACCACATCCTACAATGAGCAGTTCTTC
CDR3: CASSRRTTTSYNEQFF

V: TRBV15
D: TRBD1
J: TRBJ2-2
size: many
DNA: TGTGCCACCAGCAGAACAGGGGATTACACCGGGGAGCTGTTTTTT
CDR3: CATSRTGDYTGELFF

V: TRBV28
D: .
J: TRBJ2-7
size: few
DNA: TGTGCCAGCAGTGCCCCGCCAGGGGACGAGCAGTACTTC
CDR3: CASSAPPGDEQYF

V: TRBV6-1
D: .
J: TRBJ1-4
size: few
DNA: TGTGCCAGCAGGGGTGAAACTAGGAGGGAAAAACTGTTTTTT
CDR3: CASRGETRREKLFF

V: TRBV20-1
D: TRBD2
J: TRBJ2-7
size: .
DNA: TGCAGTGCCACGGGACTAGCGGGATCGGGCGAGCAGTACTTC
CDR3: CSATGLAGSGEQYF

V: TRBV5-1
D: .
J: TRBJ2-3
size: .
DNA: TGCGCCAGCAGCTGGGGGCGGTGCGGCACAGATACGCAGTATTTT
CDR3: CASSWGRCGTDTQYF

V: TRBV24-1
D: .
J: TRBJ2-2
size: many
DNA: TGTGCCACCTGCGGCGCGACAGGGAACACCGGGGAGCTGTTTTTT
CDR3: CATCGATGNTGELFF

V: TRBV6-6
D: .
J: TRBJ2-5
size: few
DNA: TGTGCCAGCAGTTATTGGGCCCAAGAGACCCAGTACTTC
CDR3: CASSYWAQETQYF

V: TRBV12-3/TRBV12-4
D: .
J: TRBJ2-3
size: .
DNA: TGTGCCATCCGACTGGCAGGGTCCACAGATACGCAGTATTTT
CDR3: CAIRLAGSTDTQYF

V: TRBV20-1
D: TRBD2
J: TRBJ2-1
size: few
DNA: TGCAGTGCCGGGACTAGCGGGAGTTGGAATGAGCAGTTCTTC
CDR3: CSAGTSGSWNEQFF

V: TRBV24-1
D: TRBD1
J: TRBJ2-2
size: many
DNA: TGTGCCACCAGTGATTGGACAGGGGGTGCCGGGGAGCTGTTTTTT
CDR3: CATSDWTGGAGELFF

V: TRBV7-8
D: TRBD1
J: TRBJ1-5
size: many
DNA: TGTGCCAGCAGCTCCCAGGGGGGGGATCAGCCCCAGCATTTT
CDR3: CASSSQGGDQPQHF

V: TRBV6-5
D: .
J: TRBJ1-3
size: few
DNA: TGTGCCAGCAGTTACAGCCCGACAAGGTCGACTGGAAACACCATATATTTT
CDR3: CASSYSPTRSTGNTIYF

V: TRBV25-1
D: TRBD2
J: TRBJ2-1
size: .
DNA: TGTGCCAGCAGTCCACCCGGGACTAGCAAACGTTTGGAGCAGTTCTTC
CDR3: CASSPPGTSKRLEQFF

V: TRBV5-8
D: .
J: TRBJ1-2
size: few
DNA: TGTGCCAGCAGCATTGCTGGGGGCTATGGCTACACCTTC
CDR3: CASSIAGGYGYTF

V: TRBV11-1
D: TRBD1
J: TRBJ2-5
size: .
DNA: TGTGCCAGCAGCGCCACACAGGGGGCAGAGACCCAGTACTTC
CDR3: CASSATQGAETQYF